Following are 18 T cell receptor beta chains from one sample sequenced in a study of long-term antiretroviral therapy in people with HIV. An immunoSEQ assay, version v3.0, was performed at survey level. Sequencing used immunoSEQ multiplex PCR; TCRdb keeps in-frame clones, though not all of them. The sample lists 17,000 or so clones, more than 60% occurring once. This material consisted of unsorted PBMCs, taken 2.1 to 2.2 years before starting antiretroviral therapy. These receptors all come from a man between 25 and 39 years old with HIV.

J is TRBJ1-5 and V is TRBV7-2; no firm D call. The CDR3 is 14 amino acids. Trimming removed 5 bases from V and 3 bases from J, with 11 bases in between. CDR1 is SGHTA and CDR2 is FQGNSA in the germline V gene. The CDR3 DNA follows: TGTGCCAGCAGCGCCGGACGGAACAATCAGCCCCAGCATTTT. Protein sequence: CASSAGRNNQPQHF.

In its sample, this clone was seen a few times. The rearrangement uses TRBV4-3 and TRBJ2-1; TRBD1 matches at 10 bases. The CDR3 has 16 amino acids. Per germline, CDR1 LGHNA and CDR2 YSLEER. V shed 2 bases and J 8 bases; nucleotides not matched to a gene: 9. CDR3 coding DNA: TGCGCCAGCAGCCAATGGGGTGGGACAGGGGTGGATGAGCAGTTCTTC. The encoded protein is CASSQWGGTGVDEQFF.

This clone is termed medium-sized. The chain joins TRBV7-2 to TRBJ1-1, with TRBD1 matching 10 bases. The CDR3 is 15 amino acids. V dropped 1 base and J dropped 3; count of bases not matched to a gene: 2. CDR1 and CDR2 (germline): SGHTA, FQGNSA. CDR3 residues: CASSLDGTGDTEAFF. The CDR3, as DNA: TGTGCCAGCAGCTTAGATGGGACAGGGGACACTGAAGCTTTCTTT.

This rearrangement joins TRBV29-1 to TRBJ1-1; D remains unclear. Germline V gives CDR1 SQVTM, CDR2 ANQGSEA. The CDR3 is 14 amino acids. The V end lost 4 bases, the J end lost 0 bases, and 12 bases lay between the germline ends. This CDR3 reads CSVVVRSMNTEAFF. DNA of the CDR3: TGCAGCGTTGTAGTGCGGTCCATGAACACTGAAGCTTTCTTT.

The V call is TRBV6-6, the J call TRBJ2-7, with D maybe TRBD1 (5 bases). V dropped 1 base and J dropped 5 bases, with 18 bases sitting between them. The CDR3 is 16 amino acids. Germline V gene data show CDR1 as MNHNY and CDR2 as SVGAGI (reference sequence). For the CDR3, the DNA is TGTGCCAGCAGTTACTATAGACGGCAGGGTAGCAACGAGCAGTACTTC. Translation: CASSYYRRQGSNEQYF.

This clone was observed a few times. V usage is TRBV7-9 and J usage is TRBJ2-7; 7 nucleotides match TRBD2. Germline assignment: CDR1 SEHNR and CDR2 FQNEAQ (reference sequence). This CDR3 comprises 16 residues. V was clipped by 5 bases and J by 5 bases; unmatched bases: 15. The CDR3 sequence: CASSPGPGDYPHEQYF. CDR3 nucleotides: TGTGCCAGCAGCCCCGGGCCGGGGGACTACCCCCACGAGCAGTACTTC.

The CDR3, as DNA: TGTGCCAGCAGCCCCACGGGGCCCTATGGCTACACCTTC. Translated, it gives CASSPTGPYGYTF. The chain employs TRBV11-2 and TRBJ1-2, with D maybe TRBD1 (5 bases). Germline assignment: CDR1 SGHAT and CDR2 FQNNGV. V was cut by 5 bases and J by 4 bases, with 11 bases left in between. The CDR3 is 13 residues long.

The chain combines TRBV2 with TRBJ2-5; D gene uncertain. Germline lookup yields CDR1 SNHLY and CDR2 FYNNEI. V was shortened by 0 bases and J by 5 bases, with 10 bases between the two germline ends. CDR3 length equals 14 residues. CDR3 protein: CASSEAYLGETQYF. The CDR3 nucleotides are TGTGCCAGCAGTGAAGCTTACTTAGGGGAGACCCAGTACTTC.

The chain couples TRBV6-5 to TRBJ2-7; D perhaps matches TRBD1 (6 bases). Trimming cost V 2 bases and J 3 bases, with 11 bases left between them. CDR1 is MNHEY, CDR2 SVGAGI, per germline. CDR3 length equals 14 residues. CDR3 DNA sequence: TGTGCCAGCAGTTACGGAGAAGGGGGCTACGAGCAGTACTTC. It encodes CASSYGEGGYEQYF.

There are a few counts of this clone. The J gene is TRBJ1-2, the V gene TRBV4-1; 7 nucleotides agree with TRBD1. V trimming: 0 bases; J trimming: 4 bases; junction bases outside the gene matches: 8. Germline CDR1 reads MGHRA; CDR2 reads YSYEKL. This CDR3 contains 16 residues. The CDR3 spells CASSQEVRQGVYGYTF. The CDR3 DNA is TGCGCCAGCAGCCAAGAAGTCCGACAGGGTGTCTATGGCTACACCTTC.

The V call is TRBV23-1, the J call TRBJ2-2; D possibly corresponds to TRBD2 (5 bases). TRBV23-1 carries the ORF label, with uncertain function. The CDR3 is 15 residues long. V lost 3 bases and J lost 4, with 12 bases in between. CDR3 in DNA: TGCGCCAGCAGTCAGCCCCCTAGCCCCACCGGGGAGCTGTTTTTT. As protein: CASSQPPSPTGELFF.

The chain combines TRBV9 with TRBJ2-1; no definite D call. This CDR3 has 12 residues. In germline, CDR1 is SGDLS, CDR2 YYNGEE. V was pared by 3 bases and J by 8 bases, with 9 bases between. This CDR3 reads CASSGPGDEQFF. CDR3 nucleotide sequence: TGTGCCAGCAGCGGGCCCGGCGATGAGCAGTTCTTC.

This clone is medium-sized within its sample. J is TRBJ2-7 and V is TRBV5-1; no definite D call. This CDR3 is built from 17 residues. Germline loops: CDR1 SGHRS, CDR2 YFSETQ. Trimming left V 0 bases short and J 4 bases short, with 20 bases between. The CDR3 sequence: CASSLAGHGGPPYEQYF. The CDR3 coding sequence is TGCGCCAGCAGCTTGGCCGGGCATGGTGGCCCACCTTACGAGCAGTACTTC. Complete variable domain (other parts from reference TRBV5-1 and TRBJ2-7): KAGVTQTPRYLIKTRGQQVTLSCSPISGHRSVSWYQQTPGQGLQFLFEYFSETQRNKGNFPGRFSGRQFSNSRSEMNVSTLELGDSALYLCASSLAGHGGPPYEQYFGPGTRLTVT.

This clone is medium-sized by share. The chain employs TRBV2 and TRBJ2-7; D assignment may be TRBD1 or TRBD2 (5 bases each). This CDR3 comprises 14 residues. From germline, CDR1 is SNHLY and CDR2 FYNNEI. Between the trimmed V and J ends, which lost 4 bases and 4 bases, there was a span of 14 bases. CDR3 residues: CASSVLGTRYEQYF. The CDR3 bases are TGTGCCAGCAGTGTACTTGGGACCCGATACGAGCAGTACTTC.

V usage is TRBV4-3 and J usage is TRBJ2-2; D is perhaps TRBD2 (6 bases). Germline values: CDR1 LGHNA, CDR2 YSLEER. This CDR3 contains 16 residues. The V end was cut by 0 bases, the J end by 4 bases, with 12 bases between. The CDR3 nucleotides are TGCGCCAGCAGCCAAGATTACGGAGGGCGCACCGGGGAGCTGTTTTTT. It is translated as CASSQDYGGRTGELFF.

The J gene is TRBJ1-1, the V gene TRBV18; D perhaps matches TRBD1 (6 bases). Trimming removed 3 bases from V and 6 bases from J, with 17 bases in between. The germline CDR1 and CDR2 sequences are KGHSH and LQKENI. The CDR3 has 15 amino acids. The chain's CDR3 is CASSPTITGMAEAFF. CDR3 bases: TGTGCCAGCTCACCGACGATCACAGGGATGGCTGAAGCTTTCTTT.

The rearrangement uses TRBV5-1 and TRBJ1-2, with D tentatively TRBD1 (5 bases). The CDR3 is 15 amino acids. Trimming stripped 4 bases from V and 5 bases from J, with 18 bases between. Per the germline V gene, CDR1 is SGHRS and CDR2 is YFSETQ. The CDR3 coding sequence is TGCGCCAGCAGCGCCCGTTTAGGGGCGGGTTATGGCTACACCTTC. This encodes CASSARLGAGYGYTF.

The rearrangement uses TRBV2 and TRBJ2-2; D not certain. The ends were cut back, 4 bases at V and 2 bases at J, with 8 bases in the middle. CDR1 is SNHLY, CDR2 FYNNEI, per germline. CDR3 length equals 14 residues. The CDR3 DNA reads TGTGCCAGCAGTGTGGGAAAAAACACCGGGGAGCTGTTTTTT. Translated: CASSVGKNTGELFF.